This is a list of T cell receptor beta chains from one sample in a study of T-cell memory formation after mild COVID-19. TCRdb redid the calling of the 5' RACE reads with MiXCR, one entry per CDR3 protein. The sample shows about 140,000 distinct CDR3 sequences, 20% to 25% of them seen only once. Sequenced input: PBMCs or a T cell subset sorted from them (not recorded which). The receptors were sampled from an adult woman who had mild COVID-19 (a few samples of this study predate the infection). Cell type and time point are not known. CDR3s include the opening cysteine and the closing phenylalanine or tryptophan. Each record gives: clone size, V gene, D gene, J gene, CDR3 DNA, CDR3 protein. A D gene is named only where the DNA matches it firmly. Some rows have no size entry. The others give once, few or many, or a class for an expanded clone.

NA	TRBV28	TRBD1	TRBJ2-7	TGTGCCAGCAGTTTACCGACAGGGCTTAGGGCTACCTACGAGCAGTACTTC	CASSLPTGLRATYEQYF
few	TRBV9	TRBD1	TRBJ2-3	TGTGCCAGCAGCGTAGATGGGACAGGCTCTAGCACAGATACGCAGTATTTT	CASSVDGTGSSTDTQYF
NA	TRBV4-1	NA	TRBJ2-7	TGCGCCAGCAGCCAAGATGGTTACGAGCAGTACTTC	CASSQDGYEQYF
NA	TRBV20-1	NA	TRBJ2-1	TGCAGTGCTAGAGACCCTAGTGGGGGCTCCTACAATGAGCAGTTCTTC	CSARDPSGGSYNEQFF
few	TRBV9	NA	TRBJ2-7	TGTGCCAGCAGCGTAGCGGGCTCTTACGAGCAGTACTTC	CASSVAGSYEQYF
few	TRBV5-1	NA	TRBJ1-1	TGCGCCAGCAGTTCGGGGCAGGCGTCCCCTGAAGCTTTCTTT	CASSSGQASPEAFF
NA	TRBV10-3	NA	TRBJ2-7	TGTGCCATCAGTGACCCAGGGACTTACGAGCAGTACTTC	CAISDPGTYEQYF
few	TRBV7-9	TRBD2	TRBJ2-1	TGTGCCAGCAGCGAACTAGCGGGAGGCCCACGTAAGACCAATGAGCAGTTCTTC	CASSELAGGPRKTNEQFF
NA	TRBV6-5	NA	TRBJ1-5	TGTGCCAGCAGTTTAAACGAGAGGCAGCCCCAGCATTTT	CASSLNERQPQHF
few	TRBV6-6	NA	TRBJ1-2	TGTGCCAGCACTTACGGGGACGCCCTGACCTTC	CASTYGDALTF
few	TRBV20-1	NA	TRBJ2-1	TGCAGTGCTAGTTCCCCTAACTCCTACAATGAGCAGTTCTTC	CSASSPNSYNEQFF
NA	TRBV10-3	NA	TRBJ1-1	TGTGCCATCAGTGACAGCTCCCTTGAAGCTTTCTTT	CAISDSSLEAFF
NA	TRBV20-1	NA	TRBJ2-1	TGCAGTGCTAGAGAGAGGGAAAATGAGCAGTTCTTC	CSARERENEQFF
NA	TRBV13	NA	TRBJ2-7	TGTGCCAGCAGCGCCTCGACAGTCTACGAGCAGTACTTC	CASSASTVYEQYF
few	TRBV18	NA	TRBJ2-3	TGTGCCAGCTCAGCACTAGAAGTAACGTATTTT	CASSALEVTYF
NA	TRBV5-6	NA	TRBJ2-7	TGTGCCAGCAGCGACGGGAACTCCTACGAGCAGTACTTC	CASSDGNSYEQYF
NA	TRBV2	TRBD1	TRBJ2-2	TGTGCCAGCAAAGAGGGGACAGGGGTACCGAAGGGTCCACCCGGGGAGCTGTTTTTT	CASKEGTGVPKGPPGELFF
NA	TRBV27	NA	TRBJ1-5	TGTGCCAGCAGTTCCTACGACAGCAATCAGCCCCAGCATTTT	CASSSYDSNQPQHF
NA	TRBV6-5	TRBD1	TRBJ2-7	TGTGCCAGCATCGAGGGGGCAGAGTCGTACTTC	CASIEGAESYF
NA	TRBV7-7	NA	TRBJ2-7	TGTGCCAGCAGCGCGGGGACAGCCGGCGAGCAGTACTTC	CASSAGTAGEQYF
many	TRBV7-9	NA	TRBJ2-7	TGTGCCAGCAGCCTAAACAGCTACGAGCAGTACTTC	CASSLNSYEQYF
NA	TRBV7-8	NA	TRBJ1-2	TGTGCCAGCAGCTTGGGGACACGGTCTAACTATGGCTACACCTTC	CASSLGTRSNYGYTF
NA	TRBV15	NA	TRBJ2-3	TGTGCCACCAGCAGAGCAAGGGGAGTTACAGATACGCAGTATTTT	CATSRARGVTDTQYF
few	TRBV6-5	NA	TRBJ2-1	TGTGCCAGCAGTTACACGGGAAATGAGCAGTTCTTC	CASSYTGNEQFF
NA	TRBV7-9	NA	TRBJ2-7	TGTGCCAGCAGCCTCCCTCCCAGCGGGCCGACCTACGAGCAGTACTTC	CASSLPPSGPTYEQYF